Presented here are 3 T cell receptor beta chains from one specimen sequenced in a study of blood T cell repertoires in COVID-19. The table came from immunoSEQ multiplex PCR; TCRdb's copy has only in-frame clones and leaves some out. The sample has 170,000 or so clones, approximately 88% seen once. Sequencing used PBMCs or T cells enriched from blood (not recorded which). The receptors originated from a woman aged 18 to 35 who had recovered from COVID-19.

The rearrangement uses TRBV5-6 and TRBJ2-4, with D uncertain. V was cut by 8 bases and J by 0 bases, with 6 bases left in between. Germline-derived CDR1 and CDR2 are SGHDT and YYEEEE. This CDR3 has 12 residues. CDR3 DNA: TGTGCCAGAAGACTAGCCAAAAACATTCAGTACTTC. Amino acids: CARRLAKNIQYF.

In its sample, this clone was seen once. V and J are TRBV5-5 and TRBJ2-7, with a weak D call TRBD2 (7 bases). Germline V lookup: CDR1 SGHKS, CDR2 YYEKEE (reference sequence). V lost 2 bases, J lost 2 bases, and 20 bases lay in between. The length of the CDR3 is 17 residues. CDR3 protein: CASSFGGPAKHPYEQYF. Written as DNA, the CDR3 is TGTGCCAGCAGCTTCGGGGGGCCTGCCAAACACCCCTACGAGCAGTACTTC.

This chain links TRBV2 with TRBJ1-2, with 8 bases lining up with TRBD1. The CDR3 spans 14 residues. Germline-derived CDR1 and CDR2 are SNHLY and FYNNEI. Germline trimming cut 8 bases from V and 5 bases from J; bases unmatched to any gene: 10. CDR3 bases: TGTGCCAGCGCAGGGGGCGCCCCGTCTTATGGCTACACCTTC. Its protein is CASAGGAPSYGYTF.